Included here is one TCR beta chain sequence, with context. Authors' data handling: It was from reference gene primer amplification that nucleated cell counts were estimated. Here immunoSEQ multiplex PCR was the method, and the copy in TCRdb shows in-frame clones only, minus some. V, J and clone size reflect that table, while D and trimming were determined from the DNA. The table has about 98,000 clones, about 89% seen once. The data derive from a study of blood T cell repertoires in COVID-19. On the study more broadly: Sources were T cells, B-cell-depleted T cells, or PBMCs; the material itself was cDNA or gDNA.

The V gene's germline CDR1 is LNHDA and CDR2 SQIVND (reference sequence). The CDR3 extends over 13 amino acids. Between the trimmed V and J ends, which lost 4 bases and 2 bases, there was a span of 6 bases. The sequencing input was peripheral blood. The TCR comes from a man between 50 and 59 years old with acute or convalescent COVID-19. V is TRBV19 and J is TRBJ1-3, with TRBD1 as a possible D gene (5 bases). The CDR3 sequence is CASSTGTGNTIYF. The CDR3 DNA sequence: TGTGCCAGTAGTACAGGGACTGGAAACACCATATATTTT.